This T cell receptor (beta chain) stems from a study of STAT5B mutations in CD4+ large granular lymphocyte leukemia. Points on this clone: Its target is not known.

Controls came from buffy coats of healthy blood donors. Study-level points and caveats: Patient CD4-sorted repertoires stayed more clonal than healthy ones after leukemic-clone removal. TRBV06-family usage was enriched in top patient clones (8/27) versus controls (2/35). About 26% of private leukemic clonotypes occurred rarely in other patients' non-leukemic repertoires.

The repertoire was sequenced with immunoSEQ multiplex PCR; TCRdb's copy has only in-frame clones and lacks some. The profile shows some 38,000 clones, 65% to 90% of them singletons. V was trimmed by 0 bases and J by 4 bases, leaving 16 bases between them. CDR1 and CDR2 from the germline V gene are SGHNT and YYREEE (reference sequence). The CDR3 loop spans 16 amino acids. This TCR was sampled from a human donor in good health. J is TRBJ1-2 and V is TRBV5-4, with D perhaps TRBD1 (6 bases). The sample was CD4+ T cells from blood buffy coats. The CDR3 coding sequence is TGTGCCAGCAGCTTGGGGGCAGGGGATGTGTCCTATGGCTACACCTTC. This codes for CASSLGAGDVSYGYTF.